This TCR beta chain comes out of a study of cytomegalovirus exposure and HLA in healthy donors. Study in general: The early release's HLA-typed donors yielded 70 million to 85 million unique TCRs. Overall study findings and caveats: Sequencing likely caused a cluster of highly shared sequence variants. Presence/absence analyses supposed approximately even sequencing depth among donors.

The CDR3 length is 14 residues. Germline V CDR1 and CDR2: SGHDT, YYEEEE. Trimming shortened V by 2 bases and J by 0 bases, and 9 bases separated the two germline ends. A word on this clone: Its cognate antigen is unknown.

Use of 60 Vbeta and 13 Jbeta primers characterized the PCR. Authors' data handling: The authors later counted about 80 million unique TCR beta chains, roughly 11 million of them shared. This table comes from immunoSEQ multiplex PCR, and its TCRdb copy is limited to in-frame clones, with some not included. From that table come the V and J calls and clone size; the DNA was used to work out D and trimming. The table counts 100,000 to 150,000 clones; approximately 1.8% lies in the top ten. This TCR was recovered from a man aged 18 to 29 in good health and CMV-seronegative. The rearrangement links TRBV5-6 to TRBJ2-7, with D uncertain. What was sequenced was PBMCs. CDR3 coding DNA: TGTGCCAGCAGCTTCCAGGTGAGCTCCTACGAGCAGTACTTC. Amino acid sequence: CASSFQVSSYEQYF.